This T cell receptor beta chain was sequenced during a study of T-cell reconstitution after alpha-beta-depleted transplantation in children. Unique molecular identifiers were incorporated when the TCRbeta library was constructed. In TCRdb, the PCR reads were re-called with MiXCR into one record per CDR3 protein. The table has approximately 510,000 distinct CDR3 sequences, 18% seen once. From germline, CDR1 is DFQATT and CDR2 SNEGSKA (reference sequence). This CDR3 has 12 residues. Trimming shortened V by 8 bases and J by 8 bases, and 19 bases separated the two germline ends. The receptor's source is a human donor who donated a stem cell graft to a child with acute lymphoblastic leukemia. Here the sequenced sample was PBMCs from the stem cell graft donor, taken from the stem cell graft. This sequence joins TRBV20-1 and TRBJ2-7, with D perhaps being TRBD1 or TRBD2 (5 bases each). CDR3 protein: CSSTKGSYQQYF. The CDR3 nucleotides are TGCAGTTCCACCAAGGGGAGTTACCAGCAGTACTTC.